These 9 T cell receptor beta chains came from one sample sequenced in a study of control samples from healthy donors and cancer patients. Data came from immunoSEQ multiplex PCR; TCRdb stores just in-frame clones and leaves some out. In the table there are around 120,000 clones, approximately 90% of which are singletons. Input material: blood. The receptors here all came from a man aged 35 to 55 in good health.

The rearrangement links TRBV28 to TRBJ1-2; tentative D call: TRBD1 (6 bases). Trimming pared 6 bases from V and 0 bases from J, leaving 17 bases between. The germline V gene encodes CDR1 MDHEN and CDR2 SYDVKM. The CDR3 contains 16 residues. CDR3 DNA sequence: TGTGCCAGCAGACCTCTTAGGGCAGGGGCTAACTATGGCTACACCTTC. It is translated as CASRPLRAGANYGYTF.

The V call is TRBV6-2 or TRBV6-3, the J call TRBJ1-2; possible D gene TRBD1, 5 bases. The CDR3 sequence is 14 residues long. Germline-derived CDR1 and CDR2 are MNHEY and SVGEGT. V was trimmed by 2 bases and J by 4 bases, leaving 11 bases between them. The CDR3 DNA reads TGTGCCAGCAGTTACAGGGGCGGTACCTATGGCTACACCTTC. Translating it yields CASSYRGGTYGYTF.

The rearrangement links TRBV4-1 to TRBJ2-3, with 9 bases lining up with TRBD1. Germline V gives CDR1 MGHRA, CDR2 YSYEKL. The V gene end was trimmed by 4 bases and the J gene end by 4 bases; junction bases not matched to a gene: 9. This CDR3 contains 16 residues. CDR3 amino acids: CASSPGTGWRADTQYF. In DNA, the CDR3 is TGCGCCAGCAGCCCCGGGACAGGGTGGAGGGCAGATACGCAGTATTTT.

The rearrangement joins TRBV30 to TRBJ1-3; unclear D gene. With 0 bases removed from V and 6 bases from J, the gap between germline ends came to 6 bases. Germline V gene lookup returns CDR1 GTSNPN and CDR2 SVGIG (reference sequence). The CDR3 consists of 12 residues. Here the CDR3 DNA reads TGTGCCTGGAGTGTAAGATCAAACACCATATATTTT. Residues: CAWSVRSNTIYF.

The chain carries TRBV6-5 and TRBJ2-7; tentatively, D is TRBD2 (5 bases). V was pared by 7 bases and J by 3 bases, with 16 bases between. This CDR3 has 14 residues. Germline V CDR1 and CDR2: MNHEY, SVGAGI. The CDR3 coding sequence is TGTGCCAGCATCCCCGGTCACGGGAACTACGAGCAGTACTTC. Encoded protein: CASIPGHGNYEQYF.

The gene calls are TRBV5-1 and TRBJ2-4; 9 bases are a match to TRBD1. This CDR3 is 15 amino acids long. With 4 bases clipped from V and 8 bases from J, the junction kept 10 bases outside the gene matches. CDR1 and CDR2 (germline): SGHRS, YFSETQ. CDR3 region: CASSPMRQGEDIQYF. CDR3 DNA sequence: TGCGCCAGCAGCCCGATGAGACAGGGGGAGGACATTCAGTACTTC.

V gene TRBV6-1 combines with J gene TRBJ1-3; D is uncertain. There are 14 residues in the CDR3. Trimming took off 1 base at V and 0 bases at J, with 4 bases between the two ends. The germline gives CDR1 MNHNS, CDR2 SASEGT. The CDR3 reads CASSEVSSGNTIYF. CDR3 sequence (DNA): TGTGCCAGCAGTGAAGTCAGCTCTGGAAACACCATATATTTT.

This clone appeared once. CDR3 residues: CASSPFDRSYATDTQYF. CDR3 nucleotides: TGTGCCAGCTCACCCTTCGACCGGTCCTACGCCACAGATACGCAGTATTTT. The chain carries TRBV18 and TRBJ2-3; D gene ambiguous. V lost 3 bases, J lost 2 bases, and 18 bases lay in between. The CDR3 loop spans 17 amino acids. Germline V gene sequence: CDR1 KGHSH, CDR2 LQKENI. The variable domain in full, completed from reference TRBV18 and TRBJ2-3, reads NAGVMQNPRHLVRRRGQEARLRCSPMKGHSHVYWYRQLPEEGLKFMVYLQKENIIDESGMPKERFSAEFPKEGPSILRIQQVVRGDSAAYFCASSPFDRSYATDTQYFGPGTRLTVL.

The rearrangement links TRBV7-3 to TRBJ2-1, with unresolved D. Between the trimmed V and J ends, which lost 1 base and 8 bases, there was a span of 6 bases. The CDR3 spans 12 residues. CDR1 is SGHTA and CDR2 is FQGTGA in the germline V gene. CDR3 DNA sequence: TGTGCCAGCAGCTTAAGGCCCGATGAGCAGTTCTTC. This translates into CASSLRPDEQFF.